The 30 T cell receptor beta chains listed next were all sequenced from one sample in a study of blood T cell repertoires in COVID-19. Using immunoSEQ multiplex PCR, the repertoire was profiled, and TCRdb retains in-frame clones only, with some absent. In the table there are roughly 250,000 clones, 90% of which are singletons. Sequencing input: peripheral blood. These receptors were obtained from a woman aged 35 to 49 with acute or convalescent COVID-19.

This rearrangement joins TRBV6-5 to TRBJ1-1; possibly TRBD1 for D (5 bases). This CDR3 has 12 residues. V lost 6 bases and J 8 bases, leaving 13 bases between the germline ends. Germline assignment: CDR1 MNHEY and CDR2 SVGAGI. The CDR3 nucleotides are TGTGCCAGCAGCCAGGGAACGTCCGAAGCTTTCTTT. Protein sequence: CASSQGTSEAFF.

The chain joins TRBV5-1 to TRBJ1-1, with D maybe TRBD1 (5 bases). This CDR3 contains 16 residues. Germline values: CDR1 SGHRS, CDR2 YFSETQ. Trimming took off 1 base at V and 3 bases at J, with 16 bases between the two ends. The CDR3 region is CASSLIQGRVDTEAFF. CDR3 bases: TGCGCCAGCAGCTTGATCCAGGGTCGGGTAGACACTGAAGCTTTCTTT.

Worth noting for this clone: The identical CDR3 is also encoded by other nucleotide sequences in the sample. The genes are TRBV5-1 and TRBJ1-2; 11 nucleotides line up with TRBD1. This CDR3 is built from 14 residues. Germline CDR1 SGHRS, CDR2 YFSETQ. V shed 4 bases, J shed 4 bases, and the junction held 3 bases outside the gene matches. CDR3 in DNA: TGCGCCAGCAGCCCCGGACAGGGGGCCTATGGCTACACCTTC. Amino acid sequence: CASSPGQGAYGYTF. The full variable domain, completed using reference TRBV5-1 and TRBJ1-2, is KAGVTQTPRYLIKTRGQQVTLSCSPISGHRSVSWYQQTPGQGLQFLFEYFSETQRNKGNFPGRFSGRQFSNSRSEMNVSTLELGDSALYLCASSPGQGAYGYTFGSGTRLTVV.

The chain employs TRBV9 and TRBJ1-2; no clear D gene. CDR1 and CDR2 from the germline V gene are SGDLS and YYNGEE. The CDR3 contains 12 residues. V lost 6 bases and J 4 bases, leaving 10 bases between the germline ends. CDR3 in DNA: TGTGCCAGCACCACTAACTTCTATGGCTACACCTTC. Protein: CASTTNFYGYTF.

This sequence joins TRBV3-1 (or the pseudogene TRBV3-2) and TRBJ1-1; 10 bases align to TRBD1. This CDR3 region has 14 residues. V shed 6 bases and J 5 bases; nucleotides not matched to a gene: 6. Germline CDR1 and CDR2: LGHDT and YNNKEL (reference sequence). CDR3 coding DNA: TGTGCCAGCAGAGCGGGACAGGGGTGGACTGAAGCTTTCTTT. Amino acids: CASRAGQGWTEAFF.

This clone is a singleton in its sample. This chain links TRBV6-5 with TRBJ1-1; D is undetermined. The CDR3 extends over 14 amino acids. V gave up 0 bases and J gave up 5 bases, with 10 bases separating them. CDR1 is MNHEY and CDR2 is SVGAGI in the germline V gene. The CDR3 sequence is CASSYSWVRTEAFF. For the CDR3, the DNA is TGTGCCAGCAGTTACTCTTGGGTGCGGACTGAAGCTTTCTTT.

This clone was recorded once. The V call is TRBV2, the J call TRBJ2-5; 12 nucleotides align to TRBD2. Trimming removed 0 bases from V and 2 bases from J; junction bases left unmatched: 7. Germline CDR1 reads SNHLY; CDR2 reads FYNNEI. CDR3 length: 18 residues. The CDR3 here is CASSEAELAGGRQETQYF. CDR3 coding DNA: TGTGCCAGCAGTGAAGCGGAACTAGCGGGGGGTAGACAAGAGACCCAGTACTTC.

Of note for this clone: The limits of the CDR3 on the DNA are not certain, so only TCRdb's listed CDR3 is given. The chain combines TRBV5-5 with TRBJ2-7; whether TRBD2, the table's D call, matches the DNA was not checked. Germline V gene lookup returns CDR1 SGHKS and CDR2 YYEKEE (reference sequence). The CDR3 comprises 14 residues, both ends counted. CDR3 loop: CASSWGSGTSGGYV.

This chain's CDR3 is CASSSGTRVGNTQYF. CDR3 in DNA: TGTGCCAGCAGCTCCGGGACTAGGGTCGGAAATACGCAGTATTTT. V usage is TRBV9 and J usage is TRBJ2-3; TRBD2 matches at 8 bases. Trimming took 4 bases from V and 7 from J; bases not matched to a gene: 11. Germline V gives CDR1 SGDLS, CDR2 YYNGEE. The CDR3 length is 15 residues.

The chain couples TRBV5-5 to TRBJ1-3, with D unclear. This CDR3 contains 15 residues. V lost 2 bases and J 0 bases, leaving 9 bases between the germline ends. Germline-derived CDR1 and CDR2 are SGHKS and YYEKEE (reference sequence). CDR3 region: CASSFDGGSGNTIYF. DNA of the CDR3: TGTGCCAGCAGCTTCGACGGAGGCTCTGGAAACACCATATATTTT.

CDR3 loop: CASSYEVGRGTEAFF. The CDR3, as DNA: TGTGCCAGCAGTTACGAGGTGGGCAGGGGAACTGAAGCTTTCTTT. The chain links TRBV6-6 to TRBJ1-1; possibly TRBD1 for D (6 bases). Looked up from germline, CDR1 is MNHNY and CDR2 is SVGAGI (reference sequence). The CDR3 loop spans 15 amino acids. Trimming removed 2 bases from V and 5 bases from J, with 15 bases in between.

CDR3 sequence: CASSVAGGGYGYTF. For the CDR3, the DNA is TGTGCCAGCAGCGTAGCAGGGGGAGGCTATGGCTACACCTTC. The V and J genes are TRBV9 and TRBJ1-2; 7 positions match TRBD1. Trimming cost V 0 bases and J 4 bases; bases outside gene matches: 3. Germline V gives CDR1 SGDLS, CDR2 YYNGEE. The CDR3 is 14 amino acids.

This chain connects TRBV7-2 to TRBJ1-4, with D tentatively TRBD1 (6 bases). The ends were cut back, 4 bases at V and 4 bases at J, with 13 bases in the middle. Germline CDR1 SGHTA, CDR2 FQGNSA. This CDR3 is built from 15 residues. Here the CDR3 DNA reads TGTGCCAGCAGCTACCCGACAGGACTTAATGAAAAACTGTTTTTT. It encodes CASSYPTGLNEKLFF.

The chain uses TRBV2 and TRBJ1-3; 7 nucleotides line up with TRBD1. CDR1 is SNHLY and CDR2 is FYNNEI in the germline V gene. The CDR3 sequence is 18 residues long. Trimming at V came to 8 bases and at J to 0 bases, leaving 16 bases not matched to a gene. In DNA form, the CDR3 reads TGTGCCAGCGGCGGGGTGGGACAGCGAGACTTCTCTGGAAACACCATATATTTT. It yields the protein CASGGVGQRDFSGNTIYF.

The rearrangement links TRBV4-2 to TRBJ2-5; possibly TRBD1 for D (5 bases). Trimming stripped 0 bases from V and 5 bases from J, with 13 bases between. CDR3 length: 15 amino acids. Germline V gene lookup returns CDR1 LGHNA and CDR2 YNFKEQ. The CDR3 nucleotides are TGTGCCAGCAGCCAAGAAACTTCTGGGGCGGAGACCCAGTACTTC. Translation gives CASSQETSGAETQYF.

The V and J genes are TRBV29-1 and TRBJ2-6; D might be TRBD1 (6 bases). The CDR3 consists of 16 residues. V was pared by 0 bases and J by 0 bases, with 9 bases between. The germline CDR1 and CDR2 sequences are SQVTM and ANQGSEA. CDR3 DNA: TGCAGCGTTGAAGAAGGGGGAAACTCTGGGGCCAACGTCCTGACTTTC. Translating it yields CSVEEGGNSGANVLTF.

The CDR3 here is CASSPQGGVNNSPLHF. In DNA, the CDR3 is TGTGCCAGCAGCCCCCAGGGTGGGGTAAATAATTCACCCCTCCACTTT. The chain is built from TRBV9 and TRBJ1-6; D is possibly TRBD1 (5 bases). Between the trimmed V and J ends, which lost 4 bases and 5 bases, there was a span of 16 bases. This CDR3 region has 16 residues. Germline assignment: CDR1 SGDLS and CDR2 YYNGEE. The variable domain in full, with the rest retrieved from reference TRBV9 and TRBJ1-6, is DSGVTQTPKHLITATGQRVTLRCSPRSGDLSVYWYQQSLDQGLQFLIQYYNGEERAKGNILERFSAQQFPDLHSELNLSSLELGDSALYFCASSPQGGVNNSPLHFGNGTRLTVT.

The chain has TRBV7-2 and TRBJ1-5, with D tentatively TRBD1 (6 bases). The V gene lost 5 bases and the J gene lost 3 bases, with 8 bases spanning the gap. The CDR3 has 13 residues. From germline, CDR1 is SGHTA and CDR2 FQGNSA. The CDR3, as DNA: TGTGCCAGCAGCAAGGGGGTCAATCAGCCCCAGCATTTT. Its protein product is CASSKGVNQPQHF.

CDR3 in amino acids: CASSLAGGSGTEAFF. The CDR3 region has the DNA TGCGCCAGCAGCTTGGCCGGGGGGAGTGGCACTGAAGCTTTCTTT. This chain links TRBV5-1 with TRBJ1-1, with D tentatively TRBD1 (5 bases). This CDR3 contains 15 residues. V gave up 0 bases and J gave up 4 bases, with 13 bases separating them. Germline V gives CDR1 SGHRS, CDR2 YFSETQ.

J is TRBJ1-3 and V is TRBV29-1; no definite D call. Trimming removed 4 bases at V and 0 bases at J, with 19 bases between. The germline CDR1 and CDR2 sequences are SQVTM and ANQGSEA. The CDR3 sequence is 17 residues long. This CDR3 reads CSVVIGSRGRSGNTIYF. In DNA, the CDR3 is TGCAGCGTTGTAATTGGGAGCCGCGGCCGCTCTGGAAACACCATATATTTT.

The genes are TRBV11-2 and TRBJ1-2; D is unresolved. The V end lost 1 base, the J end lost 1 base, and 4 bases lay between the germline ends. Germline V gene data show CDR1 as SGHAT and CDR2 as FQNNGV. The CDR3 has 13 amino acids. CDR3 bases: TGTGCCAGCAGCTTAGCTATTAACTATGGCTACACCTTC. This sequence encodes CASSLAINYGYTF.

The V and J genes are TRBV18 and TRBJ1-4; D is unresolved. The V gene lost 3 bases and the J gene lost 0 bases, with 8 bases spanning the gap. This CDR3 has 15 residues. Per the germline V gene, CDR1 is KGHSH and CDR2 is LQKENI. CDR3 in DNA: TGTGCCAGCTCACCGAAGAGGGCAACTAATGAAAAACTGTTTTTT. Its translation is CASSPKRATNEKLFF.

The CDR3 DNA reads TGTGCCAGCAGTTACCGGGGACAGGGGAACTATGGCTACACCTTC. Translating it yields CASSYRGQGNYGYTF. The chain is built from TRBV6-5 and TRBJ1-2, with 10 bases matching TRBD1. The CDR3 runs to 15 residues. Germline CDR1 reads MNHEY; CDR2 reads SVGAGI. J lost 2 bases, V lost 2 bases, and 2 bases had no gene match.

The chain is built from TRBV5-4 and TRBJ1-6, with D possibly TRBD1 on 6 matching bases. Germline V lookup: CDR1 SGHNT, CDR2 YYREEE (reference sequence). CDR3 length: 15 residues. Trimming pared 2 bases from V and 6 bases from J, leaving 12 bases between. CDR3 in amino acids: CASSFLQGSNSPLHF. CDR3 sequence (DNA): TGTGCCAGCAGCTTTCTCCAGGGGAGTAATTCACCCCTCCACTTT.

The chain couples TRBV5-5 to TRBJ1-2; 8 nucleotides align to TRBD1. V lost 4 bases, J lost 4 bases, and 9 bases stayed unmatched. Germline CDR1 reads SGHKS; CDR2 reads YYEKEE (reference sequence). The CDR3 contains 15 residues. The CDR3 nucleotides are TGTGCCAGCAGCCCCGGGACAGGAGGGGGCTATGGCTACACCTTC. Its protein product is CASSPGTGGGYGYTF.

The rearrangement links TRBV5-8 to TRBJ2-5; TRBD2 aligns across 13 bases. Germline CDR1 reads SGHTS; CDR2 reads YDEGEE. This CDR3 is built from 16 residues. V shed 1 base, J shed 3 bases, and the junction held 3 bases outside the gene matches. The CDR3 is CASSLSGLAGEETQYF. The CDR3 DNA is TGTGCCAGCAGCTTGTCCGGACTAGCGGGGGAAGAGACCCAGTACTTC.

The chain employs TRBV10-3 and TRBJ2-7; 7 bases are shared with TRBD1. Germline lookup yields CDR1 ENHRY and CDR2 SYGVKD. Trimming at V came to 5 bases and at J to 2 bases, leaving 3 bases not matched to a gene. The length of the CDR3 is 13 residues. The CDR3 sequence: CAISRDSTYEQYV. The CDR3 DNA is TGTGCCATCAGTCGGGACAGCACCTACGAGCAGTACGTC.

As for this clone: Other DNA sequences from this sample encode an identical CDR3 as well. CDR3 residues: CAWSRQGDTEAFF. Here the CDR3 DNA reads TGTGCCTGGAGTCGGCAGGGCGACACTGAAGCTTTCTTT. This sequence joins TRBV30 and TRBJ1-1, with D perhaps TRBD1 (5 bases). The CDR3 length is 13 residues. V was shortened by 2 bases and J by 3 bases, with 10 bases between the two germline ends. Germline V CDR1 and CDR2: GTSNPN, SVGIG (reference sequence).

The genes are TRBV5-5 and TRBJ2-2, with D possibly matching TRBD2 (5 bases). The V gene lost 4 bases and the J gene lost 7 bases, with 23 bases spanning the gap. Germline V CDR1 and CDR2: SGHKS, YYEKEE (reference sequence). The CDR3 is 17 residues long. CDR3 coding DNA: TGTGCCAGCAGCCCCACCGGACTTCGCGTGAGAGGCGGGGAGCTGTTTTTT. This gives the protein CASSPTGLRVRGGELFF. Filled out from reference TRBV5-5 and TRBJ2-2, the complete variable domain reads DAGVTQSPTHLIKTRGQQVTLRCSPISGHKSVSWYQQVLGQGPQFIFQYYEKEERGRGNFPDRFSARQFPNYSSELNVNALLLGDSALYLCASSPTGLRVRGGELFFGEGSRLTVL.

The chain employs TRBV6-5 and TRBJ1-2; D remains ambiguous. CDR3 size: 12 residues. The V end lost 3 bases, the J end lost 6 bases, and 8 bases lay between the germline ends. Germline V lookup: CDR1 MNHEY, CDR2 SVGAGI. The CDR3 DNA reads TGTGCCAGCAGTTATCGGGGAAATGGCTACACCTTC. Its translation: CASSYRGNGYTF.